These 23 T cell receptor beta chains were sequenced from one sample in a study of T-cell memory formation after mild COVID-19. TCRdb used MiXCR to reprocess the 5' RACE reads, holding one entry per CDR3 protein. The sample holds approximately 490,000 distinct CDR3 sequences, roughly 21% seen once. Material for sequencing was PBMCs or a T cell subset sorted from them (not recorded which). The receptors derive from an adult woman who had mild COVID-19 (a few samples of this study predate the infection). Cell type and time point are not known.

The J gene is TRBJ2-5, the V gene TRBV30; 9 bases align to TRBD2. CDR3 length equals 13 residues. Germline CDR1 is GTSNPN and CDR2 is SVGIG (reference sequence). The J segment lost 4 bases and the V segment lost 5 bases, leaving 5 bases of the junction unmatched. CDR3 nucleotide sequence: TGTGCCTGGGCCGGACTAGCGAGAGAGACCCAGTACTTC. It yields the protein CAWAGLARETQYF.

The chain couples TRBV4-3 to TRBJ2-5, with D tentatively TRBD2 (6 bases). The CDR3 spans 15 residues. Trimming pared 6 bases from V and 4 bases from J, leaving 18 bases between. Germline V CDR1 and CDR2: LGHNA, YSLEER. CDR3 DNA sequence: TGCGCCAGCAGTTTATCCGGGAGCCTGGGAGAGACCCAGTACTTC. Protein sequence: CASSLSGSLGETQYF.

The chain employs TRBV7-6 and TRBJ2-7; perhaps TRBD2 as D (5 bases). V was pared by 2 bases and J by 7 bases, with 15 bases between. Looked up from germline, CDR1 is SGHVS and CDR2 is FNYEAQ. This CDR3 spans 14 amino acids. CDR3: CASSLRGWPEEQYF. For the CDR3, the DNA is TGTGCCAGCAGCTTACGAGGGTGGCCCGAGGAGCAGTACTTC. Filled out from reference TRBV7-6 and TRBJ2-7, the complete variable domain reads GAGVSQSPRYKVTKRGQDVALRCDPISGHVSLYWYRQALGQGPEFLTYFNYEAQQDKSGLPNDRFSAERPEGSISTLTIQRTEQRDSAMYRCASSLRGWPEEQYFGPGTRLTVT.

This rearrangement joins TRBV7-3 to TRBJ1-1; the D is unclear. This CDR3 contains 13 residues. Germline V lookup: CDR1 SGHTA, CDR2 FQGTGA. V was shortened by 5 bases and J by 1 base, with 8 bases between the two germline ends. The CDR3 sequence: CASSREPNTEAFF. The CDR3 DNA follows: TGTGCCAGCAGCCGCGAACCGAACACTGAAGCTTTCTTT.

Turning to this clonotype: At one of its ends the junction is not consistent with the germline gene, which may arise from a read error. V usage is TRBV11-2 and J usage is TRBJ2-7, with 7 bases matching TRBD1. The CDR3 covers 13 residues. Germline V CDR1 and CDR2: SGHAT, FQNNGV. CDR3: CASSTQTGTAADF. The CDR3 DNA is TGTGCCAGCAGCACACAGACTGGGACAGCCGCGGACTTC. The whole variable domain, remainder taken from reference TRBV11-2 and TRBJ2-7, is EAGVAQSPRYKIIEKRQSVAFWCNPISGHATLYWYQQILGQGPKLLIQFQNNGVVDDSQLPKDRFSAERLKGVDSTLKIQPAKLEDSAVYLCASSTQTGTAADFGPGTRLTVT.

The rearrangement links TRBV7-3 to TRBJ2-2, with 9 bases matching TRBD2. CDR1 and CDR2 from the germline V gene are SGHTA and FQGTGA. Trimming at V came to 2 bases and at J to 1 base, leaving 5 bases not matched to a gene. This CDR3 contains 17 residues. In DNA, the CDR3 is TGTGCCAGCAGCTTAGAGACTAGCGGTGTGAACACCGGGGAGCTGTTTTTT. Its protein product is CASSLETSGVNTGELFF.

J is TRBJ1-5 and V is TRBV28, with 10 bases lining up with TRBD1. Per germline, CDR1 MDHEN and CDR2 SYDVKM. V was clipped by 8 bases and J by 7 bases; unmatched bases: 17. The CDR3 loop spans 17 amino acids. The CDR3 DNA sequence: TGTGCCAGCCCTCCGGGACAGGGGACCAAGGAGATGCAGCCCCAGCATTTT. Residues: CASPPGQGTKEMQPQHF.

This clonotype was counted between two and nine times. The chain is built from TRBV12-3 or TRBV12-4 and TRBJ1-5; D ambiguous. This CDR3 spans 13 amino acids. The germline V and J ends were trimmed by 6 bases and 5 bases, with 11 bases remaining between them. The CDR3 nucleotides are TGTGCCAGCAGATCGGGGAGGGATCAGCCCCAGCATTTT. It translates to CASRSGRDQPQHF.

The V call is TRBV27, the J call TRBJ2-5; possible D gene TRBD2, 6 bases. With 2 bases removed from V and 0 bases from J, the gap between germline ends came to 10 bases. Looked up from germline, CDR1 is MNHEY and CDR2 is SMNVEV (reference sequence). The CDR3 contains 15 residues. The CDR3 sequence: CASSLRGMYQETQYF. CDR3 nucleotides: TGTGCCAGCAGTTTACGCGGGATGTACCAAGAGACCCAGTACTTC.

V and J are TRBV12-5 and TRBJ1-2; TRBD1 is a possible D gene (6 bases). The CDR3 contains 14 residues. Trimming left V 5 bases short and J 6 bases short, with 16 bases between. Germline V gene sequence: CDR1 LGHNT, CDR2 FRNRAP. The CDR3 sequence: CASGPRFGGDGYTF. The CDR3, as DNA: TGTGCTAGTGGTCCTCGATTCGGGGGCGATGGCTACACCTTC.

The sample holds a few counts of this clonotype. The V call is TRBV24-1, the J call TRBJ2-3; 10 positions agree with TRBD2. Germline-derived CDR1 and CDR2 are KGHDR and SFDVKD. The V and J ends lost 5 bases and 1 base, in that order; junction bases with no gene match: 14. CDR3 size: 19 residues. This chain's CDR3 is CATSVLLPVAGGRTDTQYF. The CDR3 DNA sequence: TGTGCCACCAGTGTTCTGCTCCCTGTAGCGGGGGGACGCACAGATACGCAGTATTTT.

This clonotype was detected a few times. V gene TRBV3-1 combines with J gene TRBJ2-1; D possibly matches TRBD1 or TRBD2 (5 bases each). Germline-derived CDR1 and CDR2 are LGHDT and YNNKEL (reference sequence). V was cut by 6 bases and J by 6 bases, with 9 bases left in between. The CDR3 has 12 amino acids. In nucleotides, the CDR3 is TGTGCCAGCAGGGGACCCGTCAATGAGCAGTTCTTC. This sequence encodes CASRGPVNEQFF.

In DNA, the CDR3 is TGTGCCAGCAAACACCCATGGAACCGAAATTACGAGCAGTACTTC. It codes for CASKHPWNRNYEQYF. This chain joins TRBV6-2 or TRBV6-3 and TRBJ2-7; no clear D. The CDR3 has 15 residues. Trimming removed 7 bases from V and 4 bases from J, with 20 bases in between. Germline V CDR1 and CDR2: MNHEY, SVGEGT.

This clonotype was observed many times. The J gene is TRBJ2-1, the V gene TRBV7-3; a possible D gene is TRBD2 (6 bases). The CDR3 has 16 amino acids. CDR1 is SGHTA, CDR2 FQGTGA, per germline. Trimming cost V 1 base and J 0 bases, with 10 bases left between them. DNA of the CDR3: TGTGCCAGCAGCTTAATAGGAGGGGCCTCCTACAATGAGCAGTTCTTC. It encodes CASSLIGGASYNEQFF.

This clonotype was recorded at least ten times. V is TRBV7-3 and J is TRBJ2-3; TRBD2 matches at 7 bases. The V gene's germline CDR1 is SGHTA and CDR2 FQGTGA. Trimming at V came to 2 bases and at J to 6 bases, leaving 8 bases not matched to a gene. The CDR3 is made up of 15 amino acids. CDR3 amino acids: CASSLLASGGDTQYF. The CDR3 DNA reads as TGTGCCAGCAGCTTATTGGCTAGCGGTGGGGATACGCAGTATTTT.

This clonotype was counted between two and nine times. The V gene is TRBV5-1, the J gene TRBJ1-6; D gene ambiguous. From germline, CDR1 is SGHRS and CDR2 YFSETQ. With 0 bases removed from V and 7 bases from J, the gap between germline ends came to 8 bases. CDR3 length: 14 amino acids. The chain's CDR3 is CASSLATANSPLHF. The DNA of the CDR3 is TGCGCCAGCAGCTTGGCTACAGCAAATTCACCCCTCCACTTT.

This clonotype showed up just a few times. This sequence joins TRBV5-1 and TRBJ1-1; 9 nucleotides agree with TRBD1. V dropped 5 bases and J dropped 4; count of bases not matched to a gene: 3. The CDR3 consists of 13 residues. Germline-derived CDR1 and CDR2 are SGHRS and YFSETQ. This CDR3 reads CASRAQGATEAFF. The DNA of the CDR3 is TGCGCCAGCAGAGCACAGGGGGCCACTGAAGCTTTCTTT.

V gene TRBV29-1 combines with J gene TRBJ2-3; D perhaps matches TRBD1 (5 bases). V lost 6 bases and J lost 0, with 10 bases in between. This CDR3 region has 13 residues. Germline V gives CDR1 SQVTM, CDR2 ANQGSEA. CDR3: CSVTGASTDTQYF. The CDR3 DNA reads TGCAGCGTAACAGGCGCCAGCACAGATACGCAGTATTTT.

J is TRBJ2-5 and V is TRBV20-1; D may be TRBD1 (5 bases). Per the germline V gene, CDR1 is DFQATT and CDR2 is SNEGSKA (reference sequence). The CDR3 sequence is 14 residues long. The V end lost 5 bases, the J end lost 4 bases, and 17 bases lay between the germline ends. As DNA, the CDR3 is TGCAGTGCTCCCCGGCAGGGTTTGGGAGAGACCCAGTACTTC. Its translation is CSAPRQGLGETQYF.

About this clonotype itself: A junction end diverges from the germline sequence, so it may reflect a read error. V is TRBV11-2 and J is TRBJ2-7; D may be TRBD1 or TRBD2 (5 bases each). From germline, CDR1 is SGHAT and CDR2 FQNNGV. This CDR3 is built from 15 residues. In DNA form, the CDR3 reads TGTGACAGCAGCTTAGGTTGGGGGTCCTCCTACGAGCAGTACTTC. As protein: CDSSLGWGSSYEQYF. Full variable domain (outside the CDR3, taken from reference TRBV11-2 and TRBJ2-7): EAGVAQSPRYKIIEKRQSVAFWCNPISGHATLYWYQQILGQGPKLLIQFQNNGVVDDSQLPKDRFSAERLKGVDSTLKIQPAKLEDSAVYLCDSSLGWGSSYEQYFGPGTRLTVT.

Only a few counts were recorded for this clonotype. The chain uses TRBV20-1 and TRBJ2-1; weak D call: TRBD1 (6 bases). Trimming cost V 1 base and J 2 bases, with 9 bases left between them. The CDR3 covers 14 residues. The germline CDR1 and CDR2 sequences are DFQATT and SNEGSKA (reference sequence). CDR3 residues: CSARGGQTYNEQFF. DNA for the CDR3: TGCAGTGCTAGAGGGGGGCAAACCTACAATGAGCAGTTCTTC.

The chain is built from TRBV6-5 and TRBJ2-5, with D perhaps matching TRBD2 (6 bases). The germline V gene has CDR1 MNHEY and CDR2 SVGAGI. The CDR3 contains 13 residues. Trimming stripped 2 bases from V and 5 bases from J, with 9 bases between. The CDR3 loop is CASSYGEVETQYF. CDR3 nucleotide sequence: TGTGCCAGCAGTTACGGGGAGGTTGAGACCCAGTACTTC.

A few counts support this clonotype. The CDR3 nucleotides read TGTGCCAGCAGTTTGTTCATCGTGATCGACCAGGGCGGCAATCAGCCCCAGCATTTT. Translating gives CASSLFIVIDQGGNQPQHF. The chain joins TRBV6-1 to TRBJ1-5; tentative D call: TRBD1 (5 bases). Trimming cost V 5 bases and J 2 bases, with 25 bases left between them. The germline gives CDR1 MNHNS, CDR2 SASEGT. The CDR3 length is 19 residues.